The rows below give T cell receptor beta chains drawn from one sample of a study of PD-L1 blockade in urothelial cancer. Repertoires were generated with immunoSEQ multiplex PCR, while TCRdb's copy carries only in-frame clones and drops some. The repertoire holds tens of thousands of clones, with roughly 90% as singletons. Source: PBMCs, taken around atezolizumab (anti-PD-L1) treatment. The receptors were gathered from a man aged 65 to 79 with urothelial cancer. CDR3s include the opening cysteine and the closing phenylalanine or tryptophan. Fields, in order: V gene, D gene, J gene, clone size, CDR3 protein, CDR3 DNA. A D gene is named only where the DNA matches it firmly. Part of the rows lack a size; the others show once, few, many or a class for expanded clones.

V: TRBV5-1; D: TRBD2; J: TRBJ2-7; size: NA; CDR3: CASSPASGRALEQYF; DNA: TGCGCCAGCAGCCCAGCTAGCGGGAGGGCCCTAGAGCAGTACTTC
V: TRBV5-1; D: NA; J: TRBJ2-7; size: NA; CDR3: CASSLSGDSYEQYF; DNA: TGCGCCAGCAGCTTGTCAGGGGACTCCTACGAGCAGTACTTC
V: TRBV5-4; D: NA; J: TRBJ1-1; size: NA; CDR3: CASSLVGAYTEAFF; DNA: TGTGCCAGCAGCTTGGTGGGGGCCTACACTGAAGCTTTCTTT
V: TRBV18; D: TRBD1; J: TRBJ2-2; size: NA; CDR3: CASSQPGQGDTGELFF; DNA: TGTGCCAGCTCACAACCGGGACAGGGGGACACCGGGGAGCTGTTTTTT
V: TRBV10-3; D: TRBD2; J: TRBJ2-4; size: NA; CDR3: CAISESGTSGNKNIQYF; DNA: TGTGCCATCAGTGAGTCGGGGACTAGCGGGAACAAAAACATTCAGTACTTC
V: TRBV15; D: TRBD2; J: TRBJ2-1; size: NA; CDR3: CATSTLAGGPNNEQFF; DNA: TGTGCCACCAGCACCTTAGCGGGAGGGCCCAATAATGAGCAGTTCTTC
V: TRBV5-1; D: TRBD2; J: TRBJ2-1; size: NA; CDR3: CASSPGTSGYNEQFF; DNA: TGCGCCAGCAGCCCGGGGACTAGCGGCTACAATGAGCAGTTCTTC
V: TRBV19; D: NA; J: TRBJ2-2; size: NA; CDR3: CASSEVGTIFTGELFF; DNA: TGTGCCAGTAGTGAGGTCGGGACAATTTTCACCGGGGAGCTGTTTTTT
V: TRBV19; D: TRBD1; J: TRBJ1-2; size: NA; CDR3: CASSTGTGRDYGYTF; DNA: TGTGCCAGTAGTACGGGGACAGGTCGGGACTATGGCTACACCTTC
V: TRBV7-9; D: TRBD2; J: TRBJ2-6; size: NA; CDR3: CASSWQPAGARGANVLTF; DNA: TGTGCCAGCAGCTGGCAACCAGCGGGAGCTAGGGGGGCCAACGTCCTGACTTTC
V: TRBV5-1; D: NA; J: TRBJ2-3; size: NA; CDR3: CASSLIQGASTDTQYF; DNA: TGCGCCAGCAGCTTGATCCAGGGCGCGAGCACAGATACGCAGTATTTT
V: TRBV2; D: TRBD2; J: TRBJ2-1; size: once; CDR3: CASSGTSGRGNEQFF; DNA: TGTGCCAGCAGTGGGACTAGCGGGAGAGGTAATGAGCAGTTCTTC
V: TRBV6-1; D: NA; J: TRBJ2-4; size: NA; CDR3: CASSARSLAKNIQYF; DNA: TGTGCCAGCAGTGCCCGCAGTTTAGCCAAAAACATTCAGTACTTC
V: TRBV7-7; D: TRBD2; J: TRBJ2-1; size: NA; CDR3: CVSSLRLAGPYNEQFF; DNA: TGTGTCAGCAGCTTAAGACTAGCGGGACCGTACAATGAGCAGTTCTTC
V: TRBV28; D: NA; J: TRBJ2-2; size: NA; CDR3: CASSPPRGNTGELFF; DNA: TGTGCCAGCAGTCCCCCCAGGGGGAACACCGGGGAGCTGTTTTTT
V: TRBV18; D: TRBD1; J: TRBJ1-5; size: once; CDR3: CASSIGQGPNQPQHF; DNA: TGTGCCAGCTCAATCGGACAGGGACCCAATCAGCCCCAGCATTTT
V: TRBV6-1; D: TRBD2; J: TRBJ2-3; size: NA; CDR3: CASSERAGGPTGTQYF; DNA: TGTGCCAGCAGTGAAAGGGCGGGAGGGCCTACCGGTACGCAGTATTTT
V: TRBV10-3; D: TRBD1; J: TRBJ1-5; size: NA; CDR3: CATSMDRDSNQPQHF; DNA: TGTGCCACGAGCATGGACAGGGATAGCAATCAGCCCCAGCATTTT
V: TRBV7-3; D: TRBD2; J: TRBJ2-7; size: NA; CDR3: CASSLLPAGLSYEQYF; DNA: TGTGCCAGCAGCTTATTGCCAGCGGGATTATCCTACGAGCAGTACTTC
V: TRBV7-9; D: TRBD1; J: TRBJ2-7; size: NA; CDR3: CASSLNRTGGHEQYF; DNA: TGTGCCAGCAGCCTTAATCGGACAGGGGGCCACGAGCAGTACTTC
V: TRBV6-5; D: TRBD1; J: TRBJ1-1; size: NA; CDR3: CASRTGGGSEAFF; DNA: TGTGCCAGCCGAACAGGGGGCGGCTCTGAAGCTTTCTTT
V: TRBV5-1; D: NA; J: TRBJ1-1; size: once; CDR3: CASSYGNGAEAFF; DNA: TGCGCCAGCAGTTACGGAAATGGGGCGGAAGCTTTCTTT
V: TRBV5-8; D: NA; J: TRBJ1-1; size: NA; CDR3: CASSLNQAGNTEAFF; DNA: TGTGCCAGCAGCTTGAATCAGGCGGGGAACACTGAAGCTTTCTTT
V: TRBV6-5; D: NA; J: TRBJ1-2; size: few; CDR3: CASSYSSVAGWDGYTF; DNA: TGTGCCAGCAGTTACTCGAGTGTCGCAGGGTGGGATGGCTACACCTTC
V: TRBV6-1; D: TRBD2; J: TRBJ2-2; size: once; CDR3: CASSQSGGNTGELFF; DNA: TGTGCCAGCAGTCAGAGCGGGGGAAACACCGGGGAGCTGTTTTTT
V: TRBV25-1; D: NA; J: TRBJ1-2; size: NA; CDR3: CASARGAGSAF; DNA: TGTGCCAGCGCCCGGGGGGCGGGATCCGCCTTC
V: TRBV7-2; D: TRBD2; J: TRBJ2-7; size: once; CDR3: CASSLTSGVSYEQYF; DNA: TGTGCCAGCAGCTTAACTAGCGGGGTCTCCTACGAGCAGTACTTC
V: TRBV5-6; D: NA; J: TRBJ2-5; size: NA; CDR3: CASSGRETQYF; DNA: TGTGCCAGCAGCGGCCGAGAGACCCAGTACTTC
V: TRBV5-4; D: NA; J: TRBJ1-1; size: NA; CDR3: CASSSEQGPRNTEAFF; DNA: TGTGCCAGCAGCTCAGAACAGGGACCTAGGAACACTGAAGCTTTCTTT
V: TRBV30; D: NA; J: TRBJ1-2; size: NA; CDR3: CAWTKGGGDPSGGYTF; DNA: TGTGCCTGGACAAAAGGTGGGGGCGACCCCAGCGGTGGCTACACCTTC
V: TRBV28; D: TRBD2; J: TRBJ2-7; size: NA; CDR3: CASSPPGLAGESVEQYF; DNA: TGTGCCAGCAGCCCTCCTGGGCTAGCGGGAGAATCGGTCGAGCAGTACTTC
V: TRBV7-2; D: NA; J: TRBJ2-1; size: NA; CDR3: CASSLGRPLREQFF; DNA: TGTGCCAGCAGCTTAGGCAGGCCACTTAGGGAGCAGTTCTTC
V: TRBV19; D: NA; J: TRBJ1-2; size: NA; CDR3: CASKSREDYGYTF; DNA: TGTGCCAGTAAAAGCAGGGAGGACTATGGCTACACCTTC
V: TRBV2; D: NA; J: TRBJ2-1; size: NA; CDR3: CASSETTGAYNEQFF; DNA: TGTGCCAGCAGTGAAACTACCGGGGCCTACAATGAGCAGTTCTTC
V: TRBV30; D: TRBD2; J: TRBJ2-5; size: once; CDR3: CAAVTSGSGETQYF; DNA: TGTGCCGCGGTGACTAGCGGGAGCGGGGAGACCCAGTACTTC
V: TRBV2; D: TRBD2; J: TRBJ2-3; size: NA; CDR3: CASSRLATRTDTQYF; DNA: TGTGCCAGCAGCCGACTAGCGACCCGCACAGATACGCAGTATTTT
V: TRBV5-1; D: TRBD1; J: TRBJ2-1; size: NA; CDR3: CASSIGQVGEQFF; DNA: TGCGCCAGCAGCATAGGACAGGTCGGCGAGCAGTTCTTC
V: TRBV7-9; D: NA; J: TRBJ2-3; size: NA; CDR3: CASSPELGLPGTDTQYF; DNA: TGTGCCAGCAGCCCAGAATTGGGACTCCCGGGTACAGATACGCAGTATTTT
V: TRBV9; D: NA; J: TRBJ2-1; size: NA; CDR3: CAGSERPYNEQFF; DNA: TGTGCCGGATCCGAGCGACCTTACAATGAGCAGTTCTTC
V: TRBV5-1; D: TRBD2; J: TRBJ2-2; size: once; CDR3: CASSFGGLARDTGELFF; DNA: TGCGCCAGCAGCTTCGGGGGACTAGCAAGGGACACCGGGGAGCTGTTTTTT
V: TRBV7-9; D: NA; J: TRBJ1-2; size: NA; CDR3: CASSLDTGNTFPYGYTF; DNA: TGTGCCAGCAGCTTAGATACAGGGAACACTTTCCCTTATGGCTACACCTTC
V: TRBV28; D: TRBD1; J: TRBJ1-3; size: NA; CDR3: CASSHITGAGNTIYF; DNA: TGTGCCAGCAGTCACATAACAGGGGCAGGGAACACCATATATTTT
V: TRBV25-1; D: NA; J: TRBJ2-1; size: NA; CDR3: CASSEGWAGSYNEQFF; DNA: TGTGCCAGCAGTGAAGGGTGGGCAGGGTCCTACAATGAGCAGTTCTTC
V: TRBV6-1; D: TRBD1; J: TRBJ2-7; size: NA; CDR3: CASSVSGTGGNEQYF; DNA: TGTGCCAGCAGTGTCTCCGGGACAGGGGGAAACGAGCAGTACTTC
V: TRBV29-1; D: TRBD1; J: TRBJ1-3; size: NA; CDR3: CSVGQGISGNTIYF; DNA: TGCAGCGTTGGACAGGGGATCTCTGGAAACACCATATATTTT
V: TRBV10-3; D: TRBD2; J: TRBJ2-7; size: few; CDR3: CAISLSSGLSYEQYF; DNA: TGTGCCATCAGTCTCTCTAGCGGACTTTCCTACGAGCAGTACTTC
V: TRBV20-1; D: NA; J: TRBJ1-2; size: NA; CDR3: CSARSSYGYTF; DNA: TGCAGTGCTAGAAGTAGCTATGGCTACACCTTC
V: TRBV10-2; D: TRBD1; J: TRBJ1-5; size: NA; CDR3: CASSGQGNQPQHF; DNA: TGCGCCAGCAGTGGACAGGGGAATCAGCCCCAGCATTTT
V: TRBV15; D: NA; J: TRBJ1-2; size: NA; CDR3: CATSSTGASNYGYTF; DNA: TGTGCCACCAGCAGTACAGGAGCCTCTAACTATGGCTACACCTTC
V: TRBV28; D: NA; J: TRBJ2-7; size: NA; CDR3: CASSSLSGPYGEQYF; DNA: TGTGCCAGCAGTTCGCTTAGCGGACCTTACGGGGAGCAGTACTTC
V: TRBV13; D: TRBD2; J: TRBJ2-1; size: NA; CDR3: CASSKKSPKAGSLYNEQFF; DNA: TGTGCCAGCAGCAAAAAATCACCCAAAGCGGGATCCCTCTACAATGAGCAGTTCTTC
V: TRBV30; D: NA; J: TRBJ2-3; size: NA; CDR3: CAWRERATDTQYF; DNA: TGTGCCTGGCGAGAGCGGGCCACAGATACGCAGTATTTT
V: TRBV5-1; D: NA; J: TRBJ2-2; size: NA; CDR3: CASSLQLTGELFF; DNA: TGCGCCAGCAGCTTACAGCTCACCGGGGAGCTGTTTTTT
V: TRBV7-9; D: TRBD2; J: TRBJ2-3; size: NA; CDR3: CASSLGRETDTQYF; DNA: TGTGCCAGCAGCTTAGGGCGGGAGACAGATACGCAGTATTTT
V: TRBV29-1; D: TRBD1; J: TRBJ2-1; size: NA; CDR3: CSVETRGDRGFNEQFF; DNA: TGCAGCGTTGAAACGAGAGGAGACAGGGGGTTCAATGAGCAGTTCTTC
V: TRBV5-5; D: NA; J: TRBJ1-2; size: NA; CDR3: CASSLEQTLGGYTF; DNA: TGTGCCAGCAGCTTGGAACAGACCCTTGGGGGCTACACCTTC
V: TRBV5-6; D: NA; J: TRBJ1-3; size: once; CDR3: CASSLYPGFSGNTIYF; DNA: TGTGCCAGCAGCTTGTATCCGGGGTTCTCTGGAAACACCATATATTTT
V: TRBV5-1; D: TRBD2; J: TRBJ2-1; size: NA; CDR3: CASSTGQGRGLAGPFYNEQFF; DNA: TGCGCCAGCAGCACAGGACAGGGGAGGGGACTAGCGGGACCCTTCTACAATGAGCAGTTCTTC